The TCR beta chain described here comes from a study of cytomegalovirus exposure and HLA in healthy donors. Per germline, CDR1 SGHVS and CDR2 FNYEAQ. The V gene lost 1 base and the J gene lost 9 bases, with 13 bases spanning the gap. The CDR3 covers 14 residues. Clones were read by immunoSEQ multiplex PCR, and TCRdb kept only the in-frame ones, dropping some. The sample has about 110,000 clones, over 75% seen once; the top ten hold 1.4%. The J gene is TRBJ2-1, the V gene TRBV7-6; D unclear. The sequence came from a woman aged 25-40 years in good health and CMV-seropositive. The material sequenced was PBMCs. CDR3 in amino acids: CASSLDRISREQFF. DNA for the CDR3: TGTGCCAGCAGCTTAGACAGAATCTCGCGTGAGCAGTTCTTC.